This TCR beta chain was identified in a study of blood T cell repertoires in COVID-19 (dated by TCRdb to the early 2020s). Concerning the study at large: Samples covering the acute and convalescent phases of COVID-19 were provided by collaborators in the United States, Italy and Spain. The sample metadata nearly always contained a de-identified subject ID, COVID-19 status, age in years and sex. The material from the prospective study consisted of cDNA or gDNA derived from T cells, B-cell-depleted T cells, or PBMCs. Deeply sampled blood TCRbeta repertoires from subjects exposed to, actively infected with, or recovered from COVID-19 were included in the dataset. Samples came from the ongoing ImmuneRACE study (first 160 participants) plus 1,254 subjects from 6 global collaborators. Where available, HLA class I and class II types were obtained from metadata supplied by the sample provider rather than from assay-based typing. The repertoires were released in a freely available public database intended as a resource for research on the immune response to SARS-CoV-2. On the study overall, not on this receptor specifically: Clinical and demographic metadata were provided uncurated, with the amount varying by source and participant.

Enrolling through a virtual design, the prospective study's participants ranged in age from roughly 18 to 90 years and lived across about two dozen United States geographic areas. To assign participants to cohorts, the prospective study relied on clinical history that participants themselves reported in a screening survey and a study questionnaire. Exposed participants were defined as having been in contact with someone with a PCR-confirmed or clinician-diagnosed COVID-19 case within 2 weeks of study entry. In the prospective study, mobile phlebotomists collected whole blood, serum and a nasopharyngeal or oropharyngeal swab from each participant. Additional blood draws and questionnaires over an approximately 2-month period could optionally be provided by prospective study participants. Prospective study blood samples were shipped either frozen or at room temperature before DNA extraction. CDR1 and CDR2 are read off the germline V gene as MDHEN and SYDVKM. Trimming at the junction amounts to 4 bases on V and 8 bases on J, and the germline ends lie 8 bases apart. From the cysteine up to the phenylalanine, the CDR3 has a length of 11 residues. The kept DNA is CDR3 alone, 33 bases in frame from the first base.

The immunoSEQ Assay, a bias-controlled multiplex PCR, was used to amplify TCRbeta CDR3 regions from genomic DNA. The paper's data handling went like this. The number of nucleated cells in each sample was estimated from the amplification of reference gene primers within the assay. To quantify the absolute abundance of each unique TCRbeta CDR3 rearrangement, sequence reads were collapsed and filtered. For each sample, productive Simpson clonality was calculated as the square root of Simpson's diversity index over productive rearrangements. Entries here come from immuneACCESS through TCRdb and include only in-frame sequences with V and J called. Some clones fail to appear in such tables; in the studies checked, an unresolved V gene covers under half of the shortfall, and the cause of the remainder is unknown. The V and J calls and clone size come from that table; D and trimming were worked out from the DNA. The table for this sample lists over 200,000 clones; approximately 88% of them were counted only once. Jointly, the top ten make up 3.7% of the sample.

Comment on this clone: Its antigen has not been determined. There are no base qualities to consult, and no much larger clone falls within one base.

The clonotype comes from a young woman who had been exposed to COVID-19. The sequenced sample was PBMCs or T cells enriched from blood (not recorded which). The rearrangement joined TRBV28 to TRBJ1-1; perhaps TRBD1 is the D gene, with 5 bases matching. The CDR3 reads CASSWDCEAFF. The DNA is TGTGCCAGCAGTTGGGACTGCGAAGCTTTCTTT.